Listed here is a single T cell receptor (beta chain). TCRdb keeps only in-frame clones here, not all; method: immunoSEQ multiplex PCR. This sample has about 130,000 clones; roughly 90% occur once, and the top ten carry around 2%. The data are from a study of blood T cell repertoires in COVID-19. While infection was still active, Seattle patients were enrolled and then followed longitudinally. The V gene's germline CDR1 is PRHDT and CDR2 FYEKMQ (reference sequence). Trimming left V 0 bases short and J 1 base short, with 7 bases between. This CDR3 is built from 15 residues. Sample: peripheral blood. This TCR was recovered from a man aged 50 or older with COVID-19, enrolled during active disease. The chain is built from TRBV13 and TRBJ2-1; a possible D gene is TRBD1 (5 bases). CDR3 DNA sequence: TGTGCCAGCAGCTTAGGCAGGGAATCCTACAATGAGCAGTTCTTC. Its protein is CASSLGRESYNEQFF.